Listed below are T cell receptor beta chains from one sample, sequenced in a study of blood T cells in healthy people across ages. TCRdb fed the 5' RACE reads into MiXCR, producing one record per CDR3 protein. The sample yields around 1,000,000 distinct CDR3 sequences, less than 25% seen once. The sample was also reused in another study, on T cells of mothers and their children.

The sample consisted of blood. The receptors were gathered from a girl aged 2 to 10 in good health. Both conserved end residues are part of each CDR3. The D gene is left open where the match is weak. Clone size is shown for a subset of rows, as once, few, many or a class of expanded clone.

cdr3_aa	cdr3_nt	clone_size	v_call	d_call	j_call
CAISEQSGRGNEQFF	TGTGCCATCAGTGAGCAAAGTGGCAGGGGAAATGAGCAGTTCTTC	many	TRBV10-3	-	TRBJ2-1
CSAGTENSPLHF	TGCAGTGCGGGGACAGAGAATTCACCCCTCCACTTT	-	TRBV20-1	TRBD1	TRBJ1-6
CASSLRVDQPQHF	TGTGCCAGCAGCTTAAGAGTGGATCAGCCCCAGCATTTT	few	TRBV7-2	-	TRBJ1-5
CATSDGPADTQYF	TGTGCCACCAGTGATGGACCGGCAGATACGCAGTATTTT	few	TRBV24-1	-	TRBJ2-3
CASGLGRSQFF	TGTGCTAGTGGTTTGGGGCGGAGCCAGTTCTTC	-	TRBV12-5	-	TRBJ2-1
CSVDQGVTEAFF	TGCAGCGTTGATCAGGGGGTGACTGAAGCTTTCTTT	-	TRBV29-1	TRBD1	TRBJ1-1
CASSQVYWGLGGANVLTF	TGCGCCAGCAGCCAAGTCTACTGGGGATTAGGTGGGGCCAACGTCCTGACTTTC	few	TRBV4-3	-	TRBJ2-6
CASSYTRTDLDYGYTF	TGTGCCAGCAGTTATACGAGGACAGATCTGGACTATGGCTACACCTTC	-	TRBV27	-	TRBJ1-2
CATSSRNQGAGNIQYF	TGTGCCACCAGCAGCCGCAACCAGGGGGCAGGAAACATTCAGTACTTC	few	TRBV15	TRBD1	TRBJ2-4
CASGLAVTEAFF	TGTGCTAGTGGTTTGGCGGTTACTGAAGCTTTCTTT	-	TRBV12-5	-	TRBJ1-1
CASRVRGAGGSPLHF	TGTGCCAGCAGGGTGAGAGGGGCCGGAGGTTCACCCCTCCACTTT	-	TRBV27	-	TRBJ1-6
CASSSLLAGESYNEQFF	TGTGCCAGCAGTTCACTACTAGCGGGAGAGTCCTACAATGAGCAGTTCTTC	few	TRBV27	TRBD2	TRBJ2-1
CSARNSVDYGYTF	TGCAGTGCTAGAAATTCCGTCGACTATGGCTACACCTTC	-	TRBV20-1	-	TRBJ1-2
CASSLMIYSFDGTQYF	TGTGCCAGCAGCTTAATGATCTATAGCTTTGACGGGACCCAGTACTTC	few	TRBV7-9	-	TRBJ2-5
CSVPTGADTQYF	TGCAGCGTACCAACAGGGGCAGATACGCAGTATTTT	few	TRBV29-1	TRBD1	TRBJ2-3
CASSPSPGAYNEQFF	TGTGCCAGCAGCCCGTCGCCCGGGGCCTACAATGAGCAGTTCTTC	few	TRBV7-9	-	TRBJ2-1
CASSFSPGSSYNEQFF	TGTGCCAGCAGCTTTAGTCCCGGGAGCTCCTACAATGAGCAGTTCTTC	-	TRBV7-9	-	TRBJ2-1
CASSLKSGRRYEQYF	TGTGCCAGCAGCTTAAAATCGGGGAGACGGTACGAGCAGTACTTC	few	TRBV7-3	-	TRBJ2-7
CASSFPGPFTNTEAFF	TGTGCCAGCAGCTTCCCCGGACCGTTCACGAACACTGAAGCTTTCTTT	-	TRBV7-2	-	TRBJ1-1
CASSVDLQGTEQYF	TGTGCCAGCAGCGTAGACCTTCAGGGAACAGAGCAGTACTTC	-	TRBV9	-	TRBJ2-7